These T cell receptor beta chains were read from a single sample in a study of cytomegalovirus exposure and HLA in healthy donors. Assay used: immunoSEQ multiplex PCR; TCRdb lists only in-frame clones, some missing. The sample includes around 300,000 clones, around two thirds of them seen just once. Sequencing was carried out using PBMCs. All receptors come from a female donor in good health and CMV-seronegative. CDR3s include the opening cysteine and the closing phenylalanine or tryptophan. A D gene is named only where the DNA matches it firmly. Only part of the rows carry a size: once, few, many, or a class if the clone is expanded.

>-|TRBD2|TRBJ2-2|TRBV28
CASSLAGVWGGGELFF
TGTGCCAGCAGCCTAGCGGGAGTCTGGGGAGGCGGGGAGCTGTTTTTT
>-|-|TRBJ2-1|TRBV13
CASSLGAGTPGDEQFF
TGTGCCAGCAGCTTAGGAGCCGGGACTCCGGGCGACGAGCAGTTCTTC
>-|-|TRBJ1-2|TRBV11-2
CASSSDDSVSNYGYTF
TGTGCCAGCAGCTCGGACGACAGTGTATCCAACTATGGCTACACCTTC
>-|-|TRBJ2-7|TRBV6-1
CASSGRRSSYEQYF
TGTGCCAGCAGTGGTCGCAGAAGCTCCTACGAGCAGTACTTC
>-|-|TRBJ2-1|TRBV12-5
CASGFQYNEQFF
TGTGCTAGTGGTTTTCAGTACAATGAGCAGTTCTTC
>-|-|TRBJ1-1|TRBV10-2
CASSESGGSTEAFF
TGCGCCAGCAGTGAGTCCGGGGGATCCACTGAAGCTTTCTTT
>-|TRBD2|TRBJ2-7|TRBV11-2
CASSFLPGLGAYEQYF
TGTGCCAGCAGCTTTTTGCCGGGACTAGGGGCTTACGAGCAGTACTTC
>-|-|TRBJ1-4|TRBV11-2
CASSSRTAWNEKLFF
TGTGCCAGCAGCTCAAGGACAGCCTGGAATGAAAAACTGTTTTTT
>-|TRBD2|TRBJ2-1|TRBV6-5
CASSGLAGVEQFF
TGTGCCAGCTCCGGACTAGCGGGAGTAGAGCAGTTCTTC
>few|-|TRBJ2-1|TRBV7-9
CASSLFGKKNEQFF
TGTGCCAGCAGCTTATTCGGGAAGAAGAATGAGCAGTTCTTC
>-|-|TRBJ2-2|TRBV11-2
CASSPSITGELFF
TGTGCCAGCAGCCCCTCTATCACCGGGGAGCTGTTTTTT
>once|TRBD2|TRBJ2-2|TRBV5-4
CASSLGSRTSRPTGELFF
TGTGCCAGCAGCTTGGGGAGTAGGACTAGCAGACCCACCGGGGAGCTGTTTTTT
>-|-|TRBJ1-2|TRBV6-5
CASSYLGDGYTF
TGTGCCAGCAGTTACCTAGGGGATGGCTACACCTTC